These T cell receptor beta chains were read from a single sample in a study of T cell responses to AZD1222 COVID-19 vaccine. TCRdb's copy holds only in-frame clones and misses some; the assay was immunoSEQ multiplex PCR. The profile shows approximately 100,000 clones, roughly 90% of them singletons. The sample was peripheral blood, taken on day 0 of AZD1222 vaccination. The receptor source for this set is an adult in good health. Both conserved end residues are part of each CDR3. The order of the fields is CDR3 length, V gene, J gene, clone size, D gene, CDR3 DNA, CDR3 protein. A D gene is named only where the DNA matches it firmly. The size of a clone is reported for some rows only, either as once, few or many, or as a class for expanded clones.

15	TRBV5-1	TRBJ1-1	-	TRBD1	TGCGCCAGCAGCTCTCAGGGGGCGGGGGACACTGAAGCTTTCTTT	CASSSQGAGDTEAFF
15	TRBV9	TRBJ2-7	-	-	TGTGCCAGCAGCCCCGGGTTTATGGGACCCTACGAGCAGTACTTC	CASSPGFMGPYEQYF
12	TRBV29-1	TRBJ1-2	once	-	TGCAGCGCCCCAGGGGTCAACTATGGCTACACCTTC	CSAPGVNYGYTF
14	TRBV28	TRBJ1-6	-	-	TGTGCCAGCAGCCTCCGACAGGCTAATTCACCCCTCCACTTT	CASSLRQANSPLHF
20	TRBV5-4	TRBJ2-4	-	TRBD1	TGTGCCAGCAGCTTGGCCGGGGGACAGGGGGCTGGGTTGGCCAAAAACATTCAGTACTTC	CASSLAGGQGAGLAKNIQYF
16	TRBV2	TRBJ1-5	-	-	TGTGCCAGCAGCTTTGACAGTGGCGGTAGCAATCAGCCCCAGCATTTT	CASSFDSGGSNQPQHF
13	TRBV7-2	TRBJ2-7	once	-	TGTGCCAGCAGCTCGCAGGGGGGTTACGAGCAGTACTTC	CASSSQGGYEQYF
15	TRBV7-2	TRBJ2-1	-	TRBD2	TGTGCCAGCAGCGGGGGACTAGCGAGCTACAATGAGCAGTTCTTC	CASSGGLASYNEQFF
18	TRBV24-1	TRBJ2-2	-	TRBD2	TGTGCCACCAGTGATTTGCAAAGCGGGGGGACGAACACCGGGGAGCTGTTTTTT	CATSDLQSGGTNTGELFF
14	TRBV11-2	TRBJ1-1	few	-	TGTGCCAGCAGCTTTAACCCCAGGGACACTGAAGCTTTCTTT	CASSFNPRDTEAFF
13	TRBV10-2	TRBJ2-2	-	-	TGCGCCAGCAGGCGTACGGGCACCGGGGAGCTGTTTTTT	CASRRTGTGELFF
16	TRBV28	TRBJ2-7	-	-	TGTGCCAGCAGCTCCTTCAGGACCGCGCTAAGCAACGAGCAGTACTTC	CASSSFRTALSNEQYF
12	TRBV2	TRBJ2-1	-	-	TGTGCCAGCAGTGACCGCTACAATGAGCAGTTCTTC	CASSDRYNEQFF
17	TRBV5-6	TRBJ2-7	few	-	TGTGCCAGCAGCTTGCGGTTTGGCGGGGTAAGGTCCTACGAGCAGTACTTC	CASSLRFGGVRSYEQYF
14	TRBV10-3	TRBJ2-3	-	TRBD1	TGTGCCATCAGTGGGGACAGGGGCACAGATACGCAGTATTTT	CAISGDRGTDTQYF
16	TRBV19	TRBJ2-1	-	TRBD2	TGTGCCAGTACCAAACAACTAGCGGACTCCTACAATGAGCAGTTCTTC	CASTKQLADSYNEQFF
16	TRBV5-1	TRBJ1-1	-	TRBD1	TGCGCCAGCAGCCCCGGACAGGGTATGGGAAACACTGAAGCTTTCTTT	CASSPGQGMGNTEAFF
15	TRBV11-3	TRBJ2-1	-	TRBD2	TGTGCCAGCAGCTTCCGGACTAGCGGTCTCAATGAGCAGTTCTTC	CASSFRTSGLNEQFF
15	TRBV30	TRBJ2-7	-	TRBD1	TGTGCCTGGAGCTCACTCGGGACAGGCTTCAGGGAGCAGTACTTC	CAWSSLGTGFREQYF
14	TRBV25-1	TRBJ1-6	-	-	TGTGCCAGCGGAGTCCCAGGGGATAATTCACCCCTCCACTTT	CASGVPGDNSPLHF
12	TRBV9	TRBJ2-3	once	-	TGTGCCAGCAGCGTTCAGGCGGATACGCAGTATTTT	CASSVQADTQYF
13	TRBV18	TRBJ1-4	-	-	TGTGCCAGCTCACCTCGCCGGGGTGAAAAACTGTTTTTT	CASSPRRGEKLFF
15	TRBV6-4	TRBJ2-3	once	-	TGTGCCAGCAGTCCGAGGGGGGAAGCGGGAGATACGCAGTATTTT	CASSPRGEAGDTQYF
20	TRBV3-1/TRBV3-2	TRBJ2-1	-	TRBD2	TGTGCCAGCAGTGTCGGGACTAGCGAATTACGCCGAAGCTCCTACAATGAGCAGTTCTTC	CASSVGTSELRRSSYNEQFF
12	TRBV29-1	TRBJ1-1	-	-	TGCAGTGGGGGGGGAGGCCCCACTGAAGCTTTCTTT	CSGGGGPTEAFF
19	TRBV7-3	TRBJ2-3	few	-	TGTGCCAGCAGCTTAACCGCAGGGCAACTCAGCTCTAGCACAGATACGCAGTATTTT	CASSLTAGQLSSSTDTQYF
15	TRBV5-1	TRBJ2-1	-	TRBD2	TGCGCCAGCAGCCTCACTAGCGGGAAAGGGGATGAGCAGTTCTTC	CASSLTSGKGDEQFF
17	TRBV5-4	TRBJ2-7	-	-	TGTGCCAGCAGACAACAATCGGGGACTCAGAATTCCTACGAGCAGTACTTC	CASRQQSGTQNSYEQYF